This T cell receptor beta chain was sequenced in a study of blood T cell repertoires in COVID-19. Across the study: Acute and convalescent COVID-19 specimens originated in the United States, Italy and Spain. PBMCs, B-cell-depleted T cells, or T cells were the source of the cDNA or gDNA that made up the material.

Cohort 3 donors counted as recovered after two negative PCRs, clearance, or resolved symptoms. As processed by the authors: Researchers report that nucleated cell counts were estimated from reference gene primer amplification. The protocol was immunoSEQ multiplex PCR, while the TCRdb copy is restricted to in-frame clones and leaves out a portion. V, J and clone size derive from that table, while D and trimming were established from the DNA sequence. Here the sample spans approximately 230,000 clones, around nine tenths being singletons. The receptor comes from a woman aged 18 to 35 who had recovered from COVID-19. Material: PBMCs or T cells enriched from blood (not recorded which).

The CDR3 region is CASSSDYGYTF. CDR3 bases: TGTGCCAGCAGTTCGGACTATGGCTACACCTTC. V usage is TRBV9 and J usage is TRBJ1-2; D not certain. Germline loops: CDR1 SGDLS, CDR2 YYNGEE. The CDR3 length is 11 residues. V lost 5 bases to trimming and J lost 3 bases, with 5 bases between them.